This T cell receptor (beta chain) was identified in a study of blood T cell repertoires in COVID-19. Whole-study context: Specimens from acute and convalescent COVID-19 originated in the United States, Italy and Spain. The cDNA or gDNA used as material had been derived from T cells, B-cell-depleted T cells, or PBMCs.

The CDR3 has 15 amino acids. The V segment lost 4 bases and the J segment 5 bases; nucleotides outside the gene matches: 3. From germline, CDR1 is SGHRS and CDR2 YFSETQ. Original processing methods: Nucleated cell counts were estimated from reference gene primer amplification. Clones were read by immunoSEQ multiplex PCR, and TCRdb kept only the in-frame ones, dropping some. V and J calls and clone size are as listed in that table; D and trimming were resolved from the DNA. The table includes some 40,000 clones, 78% detected once. The sequenced sample was peripheral blood. The receptor was isolated from a man aged 65 to 79 with acute or convalescent COVID-19. The chain is built from TRBV5-1 and TRBJ2-5; 15 bases are shared with TRBD2. The CDR3 DNA is TGCGCCAGCAGCACCGGGACTAGCGGGAGGGAGACCCAGTACTTC. This sequence encodes CASSTGTSGRETQYF.